A single sample gave rise to the 19 T cell receptor beta chains below, sequenced in a study of cytomegalovirus exposure and HLA in healthy donors. Researchers ran the PCR with 60 Vbeta and 13 Jbeta primers. The data were produced by immunoSEQ multiplex PCR, yet TCRdb's version contains in-frame clones alone and is incomplete. There are 35,000 to 45,000 clones in the sample; nearly 55% occur only once, and 6.2% lies in the top ten. The material sequenced was PBMCs. The receptors originated from a woman aged 40 to 50 in good health and CMV-seropositive.

This clone appeared a few times. The chain combines TRBV5-1 with TRBJ1-2; perhaps TRBD1 as D (6 bases). The ends were cut back, 3 bases at V and 0 bases at J, with 18 bases in the middle. Germline values: CDR1 SGHRS, CDR2 YFSETQ. The CDR3 sequence is 17 residues long. The CDR3 is CASSSDSQKVTNYGYTF. The CDR3 nucleotides are TGCGCCAGCAGCTCGGACAGTCAGAAGGTTACTAACTATGGCTACACCTTC. Variable domain in full (rest from reference TRBV5-1 and TRBJ1-2): KAGVTQTPRYLIKTRGQQVTLSCSPISGHRSVSWYQQTPGQGLQFLFEYFSETQRNKGNFPGRFSGRQFSNSRSEMNVSTLELGDSALYLCASSSDSQKVTNYGYTFGSGTRLTVV.

The J gene is TRBJ2-3, the V gene TRBV5-5, with TRBD2 matching 14 bases. The germline V gene encodes CDR1 SGHKS and CDR2 YYEKEE (reference sequence). The V gene end was trimmed by 4 bases and the J gene end by 4 bases; junction bases not matched to a gene: 5. This CDR3 has 16 residues. CDR3 in DNA: TGTGCCAGCAGCGCGACTAGCGGGGGGGGTTCAGATACGCAGTATTTT. This translates into CASSATSGGGSDTQYF. Full variable domain (outside the CDR3, taken from reference TRBV5-5 and TRBJ2-3): DAGVTQSPTHLIKTRGQQVTLRCSPISGHKSVSWYQQVLGQGPQFIFQYYEKEERGRGNFPDRFSARQFPNYSSELNVNALLLGDSALYLCASSATSGGGSDTQYFGPGTRLTVL.

This clone was detected once. The chain has TRBV11-1 and TRBJ1-1; TRBD1 is a possible D gene (6 bases). Looked up from germline, CDR1 is SGHAT and CDR2 is FQDESV (reference sequence). V was shortened by 5 bases and J by 0 bases, with 19 bases between the two germline ends. The CDR3 extends over 17 amino acids. The CDR3 loop is CASSTPKPGHLNTEAFF. DNA of the CDR3: TGTGCCAGCAGCACCCCCAAACCGGGACACTTGAACACTGAAGCTTTCTTT.

The V call is TRBV5-5, the J call TRBJ2-7; 9 bases map to TRBD1. Trimming removed 3 bases from V and 3 bases from J; junction bases left unmatched: 4. The CDR3 loop spans 14 amino acids. Per the germline V gene, CDR1 is SGHKS and CDR2 is YYEKEE (reference sequence). The CDR3 sequence is CASSWRTGDYEQYF. DNA of the CDR3: TGTGCCAGCAGCTGGAGGACAGGGGACTACGAGCAGTACTTC.

The chain joins TRBV29-1 to TRBJ1-1, with D tentatively TRBD1 (5 bases). The CDR3 has 15 residues. From germline, CDR1 is SQVTM and CDR2 ANQGSEA. The V gene lost 4 bases and the J gene lost 0 bases, with 15 bases spanning the gap. CDR3 DNA sequence: TGCAGCGTTGGGGGGGGATGGGGCATGAACACTGAAGCTTTCTTT. Its translation is CSVGGGWGMNTEAFF.

Relative to its sample, this clone is medium-sized (0.01 to 0.1%). This sequence joins TRBV7-6 and TRBJ2-1; 15 positions match TRBD2. Germline CDR1 reads SGHVS; CDR2 reads FNYEAQ. The CDR3 length is 15 residues. With V trimmed by 5 bases and J by 6 bases, 2 bases remained unmatched. CDR3 in DNA: TGTGCCAGCAGCAGGACTAGCGGGGGGGCCAATGAGCAGTTCTTC. It translates to CASSRTSGGANEQFF.

This clone was seen a handful of times. The rearrangement joins TRBV6-5 to TRBJ1-3; D is possibly TRBD1 (5 bases). The CDR3 has 16 amino acids. The germline V gene encodes CDR1 MNHEY and CDR2 SVGAGI. Trimming removed 2 bases at V and 0 bases at J, with 11 bases between. In nucleotides, the CDR3 is TGTGCCAGCAGTTACGAAGCAGGGCGCTCTGGAAACACCATATATTTT. As protein: CASSYEAGRSGNTIYF.

The chain is built from TRBV5-4 and TRBJ2-1; tentative D call: TRBD2 (6 bases). Trimming stripped 3 bases from V and 4 bases from J, with 17 bases between. Germline V gene sequence: CDR1 SGHNT, CDR2 YYREEE (reference sequence). This CDR3 has 16 amino acids. The CDR3 protein is CASSSLGSYNYNEQFF. Written as DNA, the CDR3 is TGTGCCAGCAGCTCGCTCGGGAGTTACAATTACAATGAGCAGTTCTTC.

This chain joins TRBV4-2 and TRBJ1-1; TRBD1 aligns across 8 bases. The V gene's germline CDR1 is LGHNA and CDR2 YNFKEQ. This CDR3 region has 17 residues. The trim removed 3 bases at V and 1 base at J, leaving 10 bases unmatched. DNA for the CDR3: TGTGCCAGCAGCCAGTCCGGGACAGGACGGGCGAACACTGAAGCTTTCTTT. Translating it yields CASSQSGTGRANTEAFF.

Here the CDR3 DNA reads TGTGCCAGCAGCGCGGGGACTAGCGGGGGGGCTACGGAGACCCAGTACTTC. It codes for CASSAGTSGGATETQYF. The V call is TRBV7-2, the J call TRBJ2-5; 16 bases fit TRBD2. CDR1 and CDR2 from the germline V gene are SGHTA and FQGNSA. With 5 bases clipped from V and 5 bases from J, the junction kept 8 bases outside the gene matches. The CDR3 sequence is 17 residues long.

V and J are TRBV2 and TRBJ1-4; 7 bases are a match to TRBD1. Germline V gene sequence: CDR1 SNHLY, CDR2 FYNNEI. J lost 6 bases, V lost 3 bases, and 4 bases had no gene match. The CDR3 is 14 residues long. CDR3 sequence: CASSDGRGDEKLFF. The CDR3, as DNA: TGTGCCAGCAGTGACGGCAGGGGGGATGAAAAACTGTTTTTT.

This clone was detected a few times. This chain connects TRBV6-4 to TRBJ2-1, with D possibly matching TRBD1 (6 bases). Trimming removed 4 bases from V and 8 bases from J, with 15 bases in between. The CDR3 is 14 residues long. In germline, CDR1 is MRHNA, CDR2 SNTAGT. CDR3 DNA sequence: TGTGCCAGCAGTGGGAAAGGACAGACCGATGAGCAGTTCTTC. It translates to CASSGKGQTDEQFF.

A word on this clone: A read error may produce the germline difference seen at one junction end. The chain links TRBV5-6 to TRBJ1-4; maybe TRBD1 (6 bases). This CDR3 has 14 amino acids. Germline values: CDR1 SGHDT, CDR2 YYEEEE. CDR3 sequence: CASSLQGFGEQLFF. The CDR3 nucleotides are TGTGCCAGCAGCTTGCAGGGGTTCGGTGAACAACTGTTTTTT.

The CDR3 DNA reads TGTGCCAGCAGCCCAGATTGGGGCCCCCGCGACACTGAAGCTTTCTTT. This codes for CASSPDWGPRDTEAFF. The chain recombines TRBV11-2 with TRBJ1-1, with TRBD1 as a possible D gene (5 bases). Germline CDR1 and CDR2: SGHAT and FQNNGV. CDR3 length: 16 residues. The germline V and J ends were trimmed by 5 bases and 3 bases, with 19 bases remaining between them.

This clone has just a few counts. The chain carries TRBV4-2 and TRBJ1-3, with 7 bases that match TRBD1. Germline V gives CDR1 LGHNA, CDR2 YNFKEQ. Trimming at V came to 7 bases and at J to 0 bases, leaving 9 bases not matched to a gene. The CDR3 runs to 16 residues. Here the CDR3 reads CASTLTGSLSGNTIYF. DNA of the CDR3: TGTGCCAGCACTCTGACAGGGAGTCTCTCTGGAAACACCATATATTTT.

V is TRBV11-2 and J is TRBJ2-3, with D perhaps matching TRBD2 (7 bases). V lost 2 bases and J lost 5, with 23 bases in between. Germline V gives CDR1 SGHAT, CDR2 FQNNGV. The CDR3 is made up of 18 amino acids. In DNA, the CDR3 is TGTGCCAGCAGCTTATTACTTCGGGGGGCCTTCGCCAGAGATACGCAGTATTTT. Protein product: CASSLLLRGAFARDTQYF. Full variable domain (rest looked up from reference TRBV11-2 and TRBJ2-3): EAGVAQSPRYKIIEKRQSVAFWCNPISGHATLYWYQQILGQGPKLLIQFQNNGVVDDSQLPKDRFSAERLKGVDSTLKIQPAKLEDSAVYLCASSLLLRGAFARDTQYFGPGTRLTVL.

The rearrangement joins TRBV19 to TRBJ2-3, with D perhaps matching TRBD1 (6 bases). The V end lost 5 bases, the J end lost 2 bases, and 17 bases lay between the germline ends. Germline lookup yields CDR1 LNHDA and CDR2 SQIVND (reference sequence). CDR3 size: 16 residues. The DNA of the CDR3 is TGTGCCAGTAGTCATACCGGGACACGCACCACAGATACGCAGTATTTT. It yields the protein CASSHTGTRTTDTQYF.

V usage is TRBV21-1 and J usage is TRBJ2-3; the tabulated D call, TRBD1, remains unverified against the DNA. TRBV21-1 is recorded as a pseudogene. CDR3 length: 17 residues. For the CDR3, the DNA is TGTGCCAGCAGCACCCCGGGGGACAGGAAGGGCACAGATACGCAGTATTTT. It encodes CASSTPGDRKGTDTQYF.

The chain carries TRBV19 and TRBJ2-3; TRBD2 aligns across 8 bases. After removal of 6 bases from V and 0 bases from J, the junction contained 8 bases not matched to a gene. The CDR3 totals 16 residues. Germline CDR1 LNHDA, CDR2 SQIVND (reference sequence). This chain's CDR3 is CASSGGAFLSTDTQYF. In nucleotides, the CDR3 is TGTGCCAGTAGCGGGGGGGCATTTCTTAGCACAGATACGCAGTATTTT.